The TCR beta chain described here comes from a study of blood T cell repertoires in COVID-19. Original data processing: Estimation of nucleated cell counts relied on the amplification of reference gene primers. Profiled with immunoSEQ multiplex PCR; TCRdb holds only in-frame clones, not every one. From that table come the V and J calls and clone size; the DNA was used to work out D and trimming. The table includes about 140,000 clones, 75% to 80% detected once. In germline, CDR1 is SNHLY, CDR2 FYNNEI. The CDR3 extends over 14 amino acids. Trimming took 6 bases from V and 1 from J, leaving 12 bases between them.

Sequenced material: PBMCs or T cells enriched from blood (not recorded which). The clonotype comes from a woman aged 45-59 years who had recovered from COVID-19. The chain joins TRBV2 to TRBJ1-1; D is unresolved. For the CDR3, the DNA is TGTGCCAGCAGGCTCCGGGAACAGAACACTGAAGCTTTCTTT. This gives the protein CASRLREQNTEAFF.